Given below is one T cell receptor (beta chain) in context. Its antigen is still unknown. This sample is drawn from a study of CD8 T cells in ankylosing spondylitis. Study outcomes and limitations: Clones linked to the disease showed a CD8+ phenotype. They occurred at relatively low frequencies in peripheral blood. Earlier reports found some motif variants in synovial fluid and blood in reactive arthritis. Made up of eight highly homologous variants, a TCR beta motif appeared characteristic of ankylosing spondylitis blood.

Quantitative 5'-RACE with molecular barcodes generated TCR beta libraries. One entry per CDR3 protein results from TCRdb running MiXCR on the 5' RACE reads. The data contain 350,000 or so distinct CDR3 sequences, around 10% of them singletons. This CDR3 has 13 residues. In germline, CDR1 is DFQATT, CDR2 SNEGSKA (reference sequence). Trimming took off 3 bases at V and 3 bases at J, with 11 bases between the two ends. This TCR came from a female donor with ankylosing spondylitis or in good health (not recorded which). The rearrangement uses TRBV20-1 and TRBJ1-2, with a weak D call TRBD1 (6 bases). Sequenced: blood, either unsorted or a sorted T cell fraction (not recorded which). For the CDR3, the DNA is TGCAGTGCTAGGTCTTACAGGGACTATGGCTACACCTTC. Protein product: CSARSYRDYGYTF.